This entry concerns a single TCR beta chain. Participants spanned ages about 18 to 90 years and resided in roughly 26 US areas. In assigning cohorts, the study relied on participant-reported clinical history. This sample was included in a study of blood T cell repertoires in COVID-19. Turning to the study itself: The United States, Italy and Spain provided the acute and convalescent COVID-19 samples. From T cells, B-cell-depleted T cells, or PBMCs came the material, which was cDNA or gDNA.

Some clones are missing from TCRdb's copy, which holds only in-frame ones; the method was immunoSEQ multiplex PCR. Among around 330,000 clones listed, approximately 90% were seen once. Germline V gene sequence: CDR1 LNHDA, CDR2 SQIVND (reference sequence). The CDR3 is 15 amino acids. Trimming removed 0 bases at V and 5 bases at J, with 10 bases between. The V gene is TRBV19, the J gene TRBJ2-2; D remains ambiguous. Sequencing was performed on PBMCs or T cells enriched from blood (not recorded which). This receptor was identified in a woman in her late teens or twenties who had recovered from COVID-19. CDR3 in DNA: TGTGCCAGTAGTATAGAGGCTTTACAGACCGGGGAGCTGTTTTTT. As protein: CASSIEALQTGELFF.